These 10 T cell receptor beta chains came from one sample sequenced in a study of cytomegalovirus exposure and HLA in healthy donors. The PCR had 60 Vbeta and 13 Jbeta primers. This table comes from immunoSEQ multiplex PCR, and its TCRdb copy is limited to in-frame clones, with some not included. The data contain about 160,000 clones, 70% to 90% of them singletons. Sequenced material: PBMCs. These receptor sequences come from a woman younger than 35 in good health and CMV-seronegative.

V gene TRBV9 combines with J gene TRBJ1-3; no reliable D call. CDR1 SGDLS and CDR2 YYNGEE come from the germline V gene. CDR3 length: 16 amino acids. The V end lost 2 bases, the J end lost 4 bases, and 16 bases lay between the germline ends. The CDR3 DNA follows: TGTGCCAGCAGCGTCCGCGGTGACTCGTCGGGAAACACCATATATTTT. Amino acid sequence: CASSVRGDSSGNTIYF.

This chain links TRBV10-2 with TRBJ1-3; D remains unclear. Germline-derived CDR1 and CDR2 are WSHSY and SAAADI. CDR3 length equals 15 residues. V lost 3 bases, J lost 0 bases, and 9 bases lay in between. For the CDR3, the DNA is TGCGCCAGCAGTGACAGAATTAACTCTGGAAACACCATATATTTT. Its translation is CASSDRINSGNTIYF.

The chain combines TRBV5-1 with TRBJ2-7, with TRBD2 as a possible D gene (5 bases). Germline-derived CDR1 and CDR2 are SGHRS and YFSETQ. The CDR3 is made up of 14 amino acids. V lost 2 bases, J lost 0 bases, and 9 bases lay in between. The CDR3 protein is CASSFGMSSYEQYF. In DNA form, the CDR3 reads TGCGCCAGCAGCTTCGGGATGAGCTCCTACGAGCAGTACTTC.

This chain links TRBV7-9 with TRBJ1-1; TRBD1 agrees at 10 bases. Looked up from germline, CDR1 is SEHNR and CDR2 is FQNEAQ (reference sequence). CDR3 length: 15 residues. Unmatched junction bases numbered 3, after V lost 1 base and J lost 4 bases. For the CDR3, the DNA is TGTGCCAGCAGCTTAGGGGACAGGGGTATCACTGAAGCTTTCTTT. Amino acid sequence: CASSLGDRGITEAFF. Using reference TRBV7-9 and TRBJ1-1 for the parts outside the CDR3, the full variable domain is DTGVSQNPRHKITKRGQNVTFRCDPISEHNRLYWYRQTLGQGPEFLTYFQNEAQLEKSRLLSDRFSAERPKGSFSTLEIQRTEQGDSAMYLCASSLGDRGITEAFFGQGTRLTVV.

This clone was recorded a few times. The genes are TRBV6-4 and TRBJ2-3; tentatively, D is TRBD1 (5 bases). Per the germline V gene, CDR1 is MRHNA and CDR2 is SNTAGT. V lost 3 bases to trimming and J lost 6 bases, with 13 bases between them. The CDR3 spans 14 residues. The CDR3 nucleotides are TGTGCCAGCAGTGATATAGCAGGGTCTGATACGCAGTATTTT. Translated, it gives CASSDIAGSDTQYF.

CDR3 bases: TGTGCCAGCAGCTCCTACAGGGCCACAGATACGCAGTATTTT. It yields the protein CASSSYRATDTQYF. The V call is TRBV27, the J call TRBJ2-3; TRBD1 is a possible D gene (6 bases). The V and J ends lost 6 bases and 2 bases respectively, with 12 bases between them. This CDR3 spans 14 amino acids. Per the germline V gene, CDR1 is MNHEY and CDR2 is SMNVEV (reference sequence).

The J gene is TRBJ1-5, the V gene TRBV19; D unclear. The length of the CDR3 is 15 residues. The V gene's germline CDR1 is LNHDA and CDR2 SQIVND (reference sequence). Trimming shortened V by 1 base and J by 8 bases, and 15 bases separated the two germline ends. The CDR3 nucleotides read TGTGCCAGTAGTATAGGGCTAGGCCGGAGGGAGCCCCAGCATTTT. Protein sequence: CASSIGLGRREPQHF.

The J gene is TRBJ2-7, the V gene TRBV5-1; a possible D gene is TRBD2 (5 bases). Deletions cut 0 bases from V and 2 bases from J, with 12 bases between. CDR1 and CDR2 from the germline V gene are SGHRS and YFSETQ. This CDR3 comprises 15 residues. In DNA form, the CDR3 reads TGCGCCAGCAGCTTGGCGGGGAGTAGCGCCTACGAGCAGTACTTC. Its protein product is CASSLAGSSAYEQYF.

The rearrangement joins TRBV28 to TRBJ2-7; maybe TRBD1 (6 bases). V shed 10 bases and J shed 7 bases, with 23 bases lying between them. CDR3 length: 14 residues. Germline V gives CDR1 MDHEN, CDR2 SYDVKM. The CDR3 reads CATQGNPTLGEQYF. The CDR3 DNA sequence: TGTGCCACACAGGGAAACCCTACTCTGGGGGAGCAGTACTTC. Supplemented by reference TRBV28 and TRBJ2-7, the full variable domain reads DVKVTQSSRYLVKRTGEKVFLECVQDMDHENMFWYRQDPGLGLRLIYFSYDVKMKEKGDIPEGYSVSREKKERFSLILESASTNQTSMYLCATQGNPTLGEQYFGPGTRLTVT.

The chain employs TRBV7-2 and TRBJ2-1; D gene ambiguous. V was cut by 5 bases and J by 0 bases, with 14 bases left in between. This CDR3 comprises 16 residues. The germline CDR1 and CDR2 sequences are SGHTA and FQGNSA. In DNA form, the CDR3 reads TGTGCCAGCAGCCGATCGCGTAGTAGCTCCTACAATGAGCAGTTCTTC. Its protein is CASSRSRSSSYNEQFF.